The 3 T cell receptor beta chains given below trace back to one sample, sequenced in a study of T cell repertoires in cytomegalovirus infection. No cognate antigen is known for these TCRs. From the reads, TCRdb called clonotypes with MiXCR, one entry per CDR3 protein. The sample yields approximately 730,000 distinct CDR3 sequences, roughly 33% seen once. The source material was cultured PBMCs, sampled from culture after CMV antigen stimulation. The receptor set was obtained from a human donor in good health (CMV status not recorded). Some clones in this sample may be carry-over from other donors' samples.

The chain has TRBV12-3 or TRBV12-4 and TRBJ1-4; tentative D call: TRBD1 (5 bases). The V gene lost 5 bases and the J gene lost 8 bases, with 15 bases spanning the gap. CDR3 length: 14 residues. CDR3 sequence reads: CASSPPGLTEKLFF. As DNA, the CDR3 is TGTGCCAGCAGTCCCCCGGGACTGACGGAAAAACTGTTTTTT.

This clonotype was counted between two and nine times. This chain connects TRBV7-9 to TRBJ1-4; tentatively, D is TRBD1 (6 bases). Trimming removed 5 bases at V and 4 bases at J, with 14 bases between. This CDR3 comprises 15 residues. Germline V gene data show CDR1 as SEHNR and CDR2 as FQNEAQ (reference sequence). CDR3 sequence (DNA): TGTGCCAGCAGCCCGAGACAGGCCTTTAATGAAAAACTGTTTTTT. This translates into CASSPRQAFNEKLFF.

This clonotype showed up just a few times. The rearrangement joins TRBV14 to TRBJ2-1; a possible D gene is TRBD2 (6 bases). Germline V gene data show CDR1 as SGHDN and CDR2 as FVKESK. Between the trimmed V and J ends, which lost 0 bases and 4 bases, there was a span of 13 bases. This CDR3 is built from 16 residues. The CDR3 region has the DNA TGTGCCAGCAGCCAAGACCCCCGGGACTCTTACAATGAGCAGTTCTTC. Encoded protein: CASSQDPRDSYNEQFF.